Each of the 14 T cell receptor beta chains below was sequenced from the same sample in a study of beta chain features in type 1 diabetes. The whole isolated RNA underwent reverse transcription, so sequencing captured expressed TCRB transcripts. Using immunoSEQ multiplex PCR, the repertoire was profiled, and TCRdb retains in-frame clones only, with some absent. The repertoire includes roughly 240,000 clones, about 14% of them detected once, and more than 0.02% sits in the top ten. Sequences were obtained from naive CD4+ T cells from blood. The receptors shown here come from a woman between 40 and 55 years old in good health.

The chain has TRBV18 and TRBJ1-5, with D perhaps TRBD1 (5 bases). The CDR3 consists of 15 residues. Germline V gives CDR1 KGHSH, CDR2 LQKENI. The V gene lost 6 bases and the J gene lost 0 bases, with 12 bases spanning the gap. For the CDR3, the DNA is TGTGCCAGCTCCCAGACAGCTATTAGCAATCAGCCCCAGCATTTT. This sequence encodes CASSQTAISNQPQHF.

This rearrangement joins TRBV18 to TRBJ2-7; D uncertain. Germline V lookup: CDR1 KGHSH, CDR2 LQKENI. The CDR3 loop spans 16 amino acids. The ends were cut back, 0 bases at V and 0 bases at J, with 12 bases in the middle. The CDR3 protein is CASSPPHTANSYEQYF. The CDR3 DNA reads TGTGCCAGCTCACCACCGCACACAGCCAACTCCTACGAGCAGTACTTC.

The V call is TRBV4-1, the J call TRBJ1-2, with D maybe TRBD1 (5 bases). V was pared by 8 bases and J by 8 bases, with 21 bases between. This CDR3 contains 14 residues. The germline V gene has CDR1 MGHRA and CDR2 YSYEKL. CDR3 loop: CASEDTQVSRGYTF. In DNA, the CDR3 is TGCGCCAGCGAAGACACACAGGTCTCTCGGGGCTACACCTTC.

This chain uses TRBV9 with TRBJ2-3, with 8 positions matching TRBD2. The CDR3 length is 15 residues. Per the germline V gene, CDR1 is SGDLS and CDR2 is YYNGEE. V lost 0 bases and J lost 6; bases outside the gene matches: 6. Here the CDR3 DNA reads TGTGCCAGCAGCGTAGTCGGGGGGGCTTCGGATACGCAGTATTTT. It translates to CASSVVGGASDTQYF.

The chain employs TRBV5-4 and TRBJ2-3; D gene unclear. The germline V gene has CDR1 SGHNT and CDR2 YYREEE (reference sequence). The CDR3 is 13 amino acids. Trimming took 0 bases from V and 4 from J, leaving 6 bases between them. In DNA, the CDR3 is TGTGCCAGCAGCTTGGGTACGGCAGATACGCAGTATTTT. Translation: CASSLGTADTQYF.

Only a few counts were recorded for this clone. The rearrangement links TRBV27 to TRBJ2-7; weak D call: TRBD1 (5 bases). This CDR3 is built from 14 residues. V shed 6 bases and J shed 2 bases, with 14 bases lying between them. Germline V lookup: CDR1 MNHEY, CDR2 SMNVEV (reference sequence). The CDR3 region has the DNA TGTGCCAGCAGGGCTCAGGGAAGTACCTACGAGCAGTACTTC. The encoded protein is CASRAQGSTYEQYF.

This clone was seen repeatedly, ten times or more. The V and J genes are TRBV18 and TRBJ1-1; D not certain. CDR1 is KGHSH, CDR2 LQKENI, per germline. The CDR3 is made up of 13 amino acids. Trimming stripped 3 bases from V and 1 base from J, with 6 bases between. The CDR3 bases are TGTGCCAGCTCACCGAGTGAGAACACTGAAGCTTTCTTT. This codes for CASSPSENTEAFF.

This clone was counted only a few times. The V and J genes are TRBV5-1 and TRBJ2-1; the D gene is possibly TRBD1 (7 bases). CDR1 and CDR2 from the germline V gene are SGHRS and YFSETQ. V lost 4 bases, J lost 8 bases, and 13 bases lay in between. The CDR3 totals 13 residues. CDR3 sequence: CASSLQGGDEQFF. The CDR3 bases are TGCGCCAGCAGCCTGCAGGGGGGCGATGAGCAGTTCTTC.

This chain uses TRBV14 with TRBJ2-7; possible D gene TRBD2, 5 bases. The germline V gene encodes CDR1 SGHDN and CDR2 FVKESK. Trimming left V 0 bases short and J 6 bases short, with 18 bases between. The CDR3 consists of 16 residues. The CDR3 nucleotides are TGTGCCAGCAGCCAAGATCTTAGGATCGGGGTTGTCGAGCAGTACTTC. Protein: CASSQDLRIGVVEQYF. Full variable domain (rest looked up from reference TRBV14 and TRBJ2-7): EAGVTQFPSHSVIEKGQTVTLRCDPISGHDNLYWYRRVMGKEIKFLLHFVKESKQDESGMPNNRFLAERTGGTYSTLKVQPAELEDSGVYFCASSQDLRIGVVEQYFGPGTRLTVT.

The chain uses TRBV15 and TRBJ2-7, with a weak D call TRBD1 (6 bases). This CDR3 is 14 amino acids long. V was clipped by 0 bases and J by 6 bases, with 12 bases between them. Germline CDR1 is LNHNV and CDR2 is YYDKDF (reference sequence). The DNA for the CDR3 is TGTGCCACCAGCAGAGACAGGGGAACGGGCGAGCAGTACTTC. It codes for CATSRDRGTGEQYF.

A few counts support this clone. The rearrangement links TRBV27 to TRBJ1-2; D ambiguous. This CDR3 is 13 amino acids long. Germline assignment: CDR1 MNHEY and CDR2 SMNVEV (reference sequence). Trimming pared 3 bases from V and 1 base from J, leaving 6 bases between. Here the CDR3 reads CASSFRSNYGYTF. The CDR3 coding sequence is TGTGCCAGCAGTTTTCGGAGTAACTATGGCTACACCTTC.

The V and J genes are TRBV5-6 and TRBJ2-2, with D perhaps TRBD1 (6 bases). V was clipped by 4 bases and J by 4 bases, with 14 bases between them. This CDR3 is built from 15 residues. Per the germline V gene, CDR1 is SGHDT and CDR2 is YYEEEE. CDR3 sequence reads: CASSEDRLATGELFF. CDR3 nucleotide sequence: TGTGCCAGCAGCGAAGACAGGTTAGCCACCGGGGAGCTGTTTTTT.

This clone was recorded a few times. One end of the junction does not line up with germline, which may come from a read error. The chain has TRBV18 and TRBJ1-2; possibly TRBD1 for D (6 bases). Germline CDR1 and CDR2: KGHSH and LQKENI. The CDR3 has 12 residues. Here the CDR3 reads CASSPQGDGYTF. In DNA, the CDR3 is TGTGCCAGCTCGCCACAGGGAGATGGCTACACCTTC. Full variable domain (remainder filled in from reference TRBV18 and TRBJ1-2): NAGVMQNPRHLVRRRGQEARLRCSPMKGHSHVYWYRQLPEEGLKFMVYLQKENIIDESGMPKERFSAEFPKEGPSILRIQQVVRGDSAAYFCASSPQGDGYTFGSGTRLTVV.

The chain uses TRBV12-5 and TRBJ2-1; TRBD1 matches 7 bases. The CDR3 has 17 residues. Looked up from germline, CDR1 is LGHNT and CDR2 is FRNRAP. Trimming took 0 bases from V and 7 from J; bases not matched to a gene: 12. The CDR3 reads CASGLVLGQGVSNEQFF. The DNA of the CDR3 is TGTGCTAGTGGTTTGGTATTGGGTCAGGGGGTGTCAAATGAGCAGTTCTTC.